The 5 T cell receptor beta chains presented below share a single source sample, sequenced in a study of blood T cells in healthy people across ages. For the second PCR, which ran for about 7 to 11 cycles, a sample-barcoded 5' primer and a J-beta primer mix were used. TCRdb re-derived calls from the 5' RACE reads in MiXCR, one entry per CDR3 protein. The data hold approximately 1.5 million distinct CDR3 sequences, with 34% observed a single time. Sequenced input: blood. The receptors were gathered from a woman in her twenties or thirties in good health.

The CDR3 region is CASSQEAASGSYEQYF. CDR3 DNA sequence: TGCGCCAGCAGCCAAGAAGCGGCGAGCGGCTCCTACGAGCAGTACTTC. The chain is built from TRBV4-1 and TRBJ2-7; weak D call: TRBD2 (5 bases). The length of the CDR3 is 16 residues. V was trimmed by 0 bases and J by 0 bases, leaving 12 bases between them. Germline CDR1 and CDR2: MGHRA and YSYEKL.

This clonotype was recorded many times. The chain carries TRBV9 and TRBJ1-1; D gene uncertain. Trimming cost V 3 bases and J 1 base, with 10 bases left between them. Germline V gives CDR1 SGDLS, CDR2 YYNGEE. This CDR3 has 14 amino acids. The CDR3 loop reads CASSADGGNTEAFF. In nucleotides, the CDR3 is TGTGCCAGCAGCGCAGATGGAGGGAACACTGAAGCTTTCTTT.

This clonotype has a handful of counts. This sequence joins TRBV10-3 and TRBJ2-7; 9 nucleotides match TRBD1. V lost 2 bases to trimming and J lost 6 bases; unmatched junction nucleotides: 8. CDR1 is ENHRY and CDR2 is SYGVKD in the germline V gene. CDR3 length equals 15 residues. The CDR3 reads CAISEMGTGSSEQYF. The CDR3 coding sequence is TGTGCCATCAGTGAGATGGGGACAGGGTCCAGCGAGCAGTACTTC.

This clonotype was recorded a few times. The chain uses TRBV20-1 and TRBJ1-5; D gene uncertain. The germline gives CDR1 DFQATT, CDR2 SNEGSKA (reference sequence). V was shortened by 5 bases and J by 3 bases, with 14 bases between the two germline ends. This CDR3 is built from 14 residues. In DNA, the CDR3 is TGCAGTGCTTTCCCAGCCGGGAACAATCAGCCCCAGCATTTT. As protein: CSAFPAGNNQPQHF.

This clonotype was seen a handful of times. The rearrangement joins TRBV18 to TRBJ1-5; D not resolved. V was pared by 5 bases and J by 15 bases, with 11 bases between. CDR3 length: 10 residues. CDR1 is KGHSH and CDR2 is LQKENI in the germline V gene. CDR3: CASSDYSGHF. In DNA form, the CDR3 reads TGTGCCAGCTCAGACTACAGTGGGCATTTT.